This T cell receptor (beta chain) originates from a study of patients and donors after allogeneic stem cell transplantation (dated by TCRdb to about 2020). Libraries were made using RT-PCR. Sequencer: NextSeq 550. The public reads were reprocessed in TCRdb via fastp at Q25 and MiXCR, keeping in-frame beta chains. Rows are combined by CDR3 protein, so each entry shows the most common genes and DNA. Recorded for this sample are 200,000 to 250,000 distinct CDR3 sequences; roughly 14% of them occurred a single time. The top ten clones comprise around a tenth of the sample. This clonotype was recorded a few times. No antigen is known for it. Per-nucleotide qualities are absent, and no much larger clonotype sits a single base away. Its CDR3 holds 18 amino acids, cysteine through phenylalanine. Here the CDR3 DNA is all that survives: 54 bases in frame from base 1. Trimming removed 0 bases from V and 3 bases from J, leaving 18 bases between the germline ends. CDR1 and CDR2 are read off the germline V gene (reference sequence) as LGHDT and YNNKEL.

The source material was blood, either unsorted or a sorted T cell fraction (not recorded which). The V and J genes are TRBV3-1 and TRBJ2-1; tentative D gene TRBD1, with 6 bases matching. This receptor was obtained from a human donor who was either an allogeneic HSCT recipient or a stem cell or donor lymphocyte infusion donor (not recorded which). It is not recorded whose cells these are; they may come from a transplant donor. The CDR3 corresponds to CASSQEGGGRGYYNEQFF. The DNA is TGTGCCAGCAGCCAAGAAGGGGGTGGCAGGGGCTACTACAATGAGCAGTTCTTC.